The T cell receptor beta chain under discussion was sequenced for a study of regulatory T cells in long-lasting Graves disease. This CDR3 spans 13 amino acids. Between the trimmed V and J ends, which lost 2 bases and 5 bases, there was a span of 9 bases. The authors built TCR beta libraries using iRepertoire HTBI primers and Arm-PCR of CDR3 regions. A single record per CDR3 protein comes from TCRdb applying MiXCR to the multiplex PCR reads. Of around 450,000 distinct CDR3 sequences detected, about 15% appear once; the ten largest clones hold 15% to 20%. This clonotype has at least ten counts. Time point of the sample: newly diagnosed GD, antithyroid drugs for less than 3 months. Scientists built the TCR library using RNA that was extracted from PBMCs. These data also formed part of another study, on T cells in Graves' hyperthyroidism and ophthalmopathy. That report notes: The model identified upcoming ophthalmopathy a median about 7.1 months ahead of onset.

The chain recombines TRBV12-3 or TRBV12-4 with TRBJ2-5, with D unresolved. The material sequenced was peripheral blood mononuclear cells (PBMCs), taken at new diagnosis, from a patient treated with antithyroid drugs. This clonotype originated in a woman aged 25 to 45 with Graves disease. CDR3 nucleotide sequence: TGTGCCAGCAGTTTAAACGACGGGGAGACCCAGTACTTC. Translating gives CASSLNDGETQYF.